The 5 T cell receptor beta chains given below trace back to one sample, sequenced in a study of molecular identifiers for immune sequencing clone quantification. TCRdb processed the PCR reads anew with MiXCR; each CDR3 protein has one entry. The sample has 60,000 to 80,000 distinct CDR3 sequences, roughly 20% seen once. Specimen: naive CD8+ T cells from blood, with Jurkat cell RNA spiked in. Subset specified: FACS-sorted CD8+CD4-CCR7+CD45RA+ naive T cells. All receptors derive from a human donor in good health. Some libraries in this study had Jurkat cell RNA spiked in.

A note on this clonotype: A much larger clone differs by one base, so this may be a read error. This chain uses TRBV6-6 with TRBJ2-5; D uncertain. The CDR3 runs to 11 residues. Between the trimmed V and J ends, which lost 2 bases and 5 bases, there was a span of 3 bases. Germline V lookup: CDR1 MNHNY, CDR2 SVGAGI (reference sequence). CDR3 coding DNA: TGTGCCAGCAGTTACCCGGAGACCCAGTACTTC. It encodes CASSYPETQYF.

This clonotype was counted at least ten times. V and J are TRBV12-3 or TRBV12-4 and TRBJ2-5; D unclear. Deletions cut 1 base from V and 4 bases from J, with 4 bases between. This CDR3 comprises 12 residues. The CDR3 nucleotides read TGTGCCAGCAGTTTAGACAGAGAGACCCAGTACTTC. Translating it yields CASSLDRETQYF.

Of note for this clonotype: A clone one base away is much larger, so this may be a read error. The chain employs TRBV27 and TRBJ1-1; D is possibly TRBD1 (5 bases). The V gene's germline CDR1 is MNHEY and CDR2 SMNVEV (reference sequence). The germline V and J ends were trimmed by 4 bases and 4 bases, with 13 bases remaining between them. The CDR3 contains 14 residues. For the CDR3, the DNA is TGTGCCAGCAGTTCTTTGGGACTGAGCACTGAAGCTTTCTTT. Amino acid sequence: CASSSLGLSTEAFF.

In regard to this clonotype: One end of the junction is discordant with germline, which a read error may explain. This chain joins TRBV11-3 and TRBJ2-7; weak D call: TRBD2 (5 bases). Per the germline V gene, CDR1 is SGHNT and CDR2 is YENEEA. The CDR3 runs 19 residues. CDR3 residues: CASSFLDSVTTSLSYGQYF. CDR3 coding DNA: TGTGCCAGCAGCTTTCTGGATAGCGTTACTACTTCACTCTCCTACGGGCAGTACTTC.

This clonotype has at least ten counts. The gene calls are TRBV7-8 and TRBJ2-3, with D maybe TRBD2 (5 bases). The CDR3 is 18 amino acids. Trimming pared 3 bases from V and 2 bases from J, leaving 21 bases between. Germline V gives CDR1 SGHVS, CDR2 FQNEAQ. The CDR3: CASSFNLGRAGSTDTQYF. CDR3 in DNA: TGTGCCAGCAGCTTCAACCTAGGGCGGGCGGGTTCCACAGATACGCAGTATTTT.